Sequencing of this T cell receptor beta chain was carried out in a study of cytomegalovirus exposure and HLA in healthy donors. The study ran its PCR with 60 Vbeta and 13 Jbeta primers. The protocol was immunoSEQ multiplex PCR, while the TCRdb copy is restricted to in-frame clones and leaves out a portion. The sample contains more than 50,000 clones, 65% to 90% of which appear only once. This clone turned up a few times. The sample was PBMCs. This TCR was sampled from a female donor in good health and CMV-seronegative.

The chain's CDR3 is CASSSAYRVQETQYF. The DNA of the CDR3 is TGTGCCAGCAGTTCCGCATACAGGGTCCAAGAGACCCAGTACTTC. The V call is TRBV28, the J call TRBJ2-5; TRBD1 might be the D (6 bases). With 4 bases removed from V and 1 base from J, the gap between germline ends came to 13 bases. This CDR3 has 15 amino acids. Germline loops: CDR1 MDHEN, CDR2 SYDVKM.